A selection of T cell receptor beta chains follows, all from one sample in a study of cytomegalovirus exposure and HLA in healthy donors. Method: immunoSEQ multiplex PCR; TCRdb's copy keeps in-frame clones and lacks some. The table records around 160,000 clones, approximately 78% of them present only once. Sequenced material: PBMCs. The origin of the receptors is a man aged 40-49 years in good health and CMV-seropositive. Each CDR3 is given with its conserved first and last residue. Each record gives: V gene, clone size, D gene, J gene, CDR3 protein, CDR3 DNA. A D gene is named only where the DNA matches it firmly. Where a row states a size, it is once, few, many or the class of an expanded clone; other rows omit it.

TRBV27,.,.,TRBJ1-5,CASSETGIVFTSNQPQHF,TGTGCCAGCAGTGAAACAGGGATAGTTTTTACGAGCAATCAGCCCCAGCATTTT
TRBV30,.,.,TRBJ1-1,CAWSLSGWGDTEAFF,TGTGCCTGGAGTCTCTCGGGGTGGGGGGACACTGAAGCTTTCTTT
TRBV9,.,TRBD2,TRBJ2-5,CASSPGTSGRETQYF,TGTGCCAGCAGCCCTGGGACTAGTGGGAGAGAGACCCAGTACTTC
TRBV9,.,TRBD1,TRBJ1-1,CASSPRTGANTEAFF,TGTGCCAGCAGCCCCCGGACAGGGGCGAACACTGAAGCTTTCTTT
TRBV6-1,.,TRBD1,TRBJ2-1,CASTRQGFNNEQFF,TGTGCCAGCACCCGACAGGGTTTTAACAATGAGCAGTTCTTC
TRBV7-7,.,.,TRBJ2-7,CASSFKRPRSTYEQYF,TGTGCCAGCAGCTTTAAGAGGCCGCGGTCTACCTACGAGCAGTACTTC
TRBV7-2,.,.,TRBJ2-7,CASSRTLLGAYEQYF,TGTGCCAGCAGCCGTACACTGCTAGGGGCCTACGAGCAGTACTTC
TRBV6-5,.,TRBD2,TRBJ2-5,CASSFGLAGGRETQYF,TGTGCCAGCAGTTTCGGACTAGCGGGCGGTAGGGAGACCCAGTACTTC
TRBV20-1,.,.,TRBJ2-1,CSATTGNEQFF,TGCAGTGCCACCACAGGGAATGAGCAGTTCTTC
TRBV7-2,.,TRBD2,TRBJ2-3,CASSPSSGSASGTQYF,TGTGCCAGCAGCCCTTCTAGCGGGAGCGCCAGTGGTACGCAGTATTTT
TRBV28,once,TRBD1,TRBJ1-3,CASSRHRGGNTIYF,TGTGCCAGCAGCCGACACAGGGGCGGAAACACCATATATTTT
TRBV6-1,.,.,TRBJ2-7,CASIGLPYEQYF,TGTGCCAGCATTGGGCTGCCCTACGAGCAGTACTTC
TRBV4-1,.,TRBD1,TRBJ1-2,CASSQEEGGLGYTF,TGCGCCAGCAGCCAAGAGGAAGGGGGCCTTGGCTACACCTTC
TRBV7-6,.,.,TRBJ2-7,CASSPRTHYEQYF,TGTGCCAGCAGCCCACGGACACACTACGAGCAGTACTTC
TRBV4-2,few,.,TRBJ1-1,CASSQVVARNTEAFF,TGTGCCAGCAGCCAAGTCGTAGCCCGGAACACTGAAGCTTTCTTT
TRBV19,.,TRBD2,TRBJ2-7,CASSRGLAGLTYEQYF,TGTGCCAGTAGTCGCGGACTAGCGGGCCTTACCTACGAGCAGTACTTC
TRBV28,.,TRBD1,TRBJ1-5,CASSRDRGESNQPQHF,TGTGCCAGCAGCCGGGACAGGGGGGAAAGCAATCAGCCCCAGCATTTT
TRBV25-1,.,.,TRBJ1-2,CASSQTTGYGYTF,TGTGCCAGCAGCCAGACGACAGGCTATGGCTACACCTTC
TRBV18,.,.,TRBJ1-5,CASSPLGGNQPQHF,TGTGCCAGCTCACCCCTGGGGGGTAATCAGCCCCAGCATTTT
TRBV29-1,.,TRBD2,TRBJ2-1,CSVGREWVGNEQFF,TGCAGCGTAGGGCGGGAGTGGGTGGGCAATGAGCAGTTCTTC
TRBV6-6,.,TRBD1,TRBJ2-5,CASSYLQGGETQYF,TGTGCCAGCAGTTACCTACAGGGGGGAGAGACCCAGTACTTC
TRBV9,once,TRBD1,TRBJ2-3,CASSVVGTGFGTDTQYF,TGTGCCAGCAGCGTAGTAGGGACAGGGTTTGGCACAGATACGCAGTATTTT
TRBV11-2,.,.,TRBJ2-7,CASSLELRRGPYEQYF,TGTGCCAGCAGCTTAGAGTTGCGGAGGGGGCCCTACGAGCAGTACTTC
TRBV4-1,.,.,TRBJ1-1,CASSQVWSGWTEAFF,TGCGCCAGCAGCCAAGTCTGGTCAGGGTGGACTGAAGCTTTCTTT
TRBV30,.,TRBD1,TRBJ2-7,CAWSVLGQGVLAPLYEQYF,TGTGCCTGGAGTGTCTTGGGACAGGGGGTACTAGCACCGCTGTACGAGCAGTACTTC
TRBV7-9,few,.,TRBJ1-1,CASSLPRPTPNTEAFF,TGTGCCAGCAGCCTTCCTCGCCCGACACCGAACACTGAAGCTTTCTTT
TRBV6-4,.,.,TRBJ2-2,CASRRLGNTGELFF,TGTGCCAGCAGGAGGTTAGGGAACACCGGGGAGCTGTTTTTT
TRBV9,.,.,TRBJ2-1,CASSVGGGDNEQFF,TGTGCCAGCAGCGTAGGAGGAGGGGACAATGAGCAGTTCTTC
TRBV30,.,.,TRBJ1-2,CAWSTSPGTAYGYTF,TGTGCCTGGAGTACCTCTCCCGGGACTGCATATGGCTACACCTTC
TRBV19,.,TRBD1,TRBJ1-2,CASSPTGGGYTF,TGTGCCAGTAGTCCAACAGGGGGCGGCTACACCTTC
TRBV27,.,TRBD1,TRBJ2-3,CASSLGDRLSTDTQYF,TGTGCCAGCAGTCTTGGGGACAGGTTAAGCACAGATACGCAGTATTTT
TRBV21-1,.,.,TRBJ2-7,CASSGREILNYEQYF,TGTGCCAGCAGCGGGAGGGAGATCCTGAACTACGAGCAGTACTTC
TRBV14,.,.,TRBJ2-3,CASSQGARSDTQYF,TGTGCCAGCAGCCAAGGGGCCCGGTCAGATACGCAGTATTTT
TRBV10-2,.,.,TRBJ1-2,CASLQGLYGYTF,TGCGCCAGCCTACAGGGTCTCTATGGCTACACCTTC
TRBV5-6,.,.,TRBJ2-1,CASSSTRGGNEQFF,TGTGCCAGCAGCTCGACTAGAGGAGGGAATGAGCAGTTCTTC
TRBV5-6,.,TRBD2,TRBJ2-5,CASSPSGLAGEETQYF,TGTGCCAGCAGCCCCTCGGGACTAGCGGGAGAGGAGACCCAGTACTTC
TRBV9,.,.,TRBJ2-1,CASSVSRGREQFF,TGTGCCAGCAGCGTCTCTAGGGGCAGGGAGCAGTTCTTC
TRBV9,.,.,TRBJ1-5,CASSGEGHRNQPQHF,TGTGCCAGCAGCGGAGAGGGACACCGCAATCAGCCCCAGCATTTT
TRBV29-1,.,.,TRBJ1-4,CSVDGGGNEKLFF,TGCAGCGTTGATGGGGGGGGAAATGAAAAACTGTTTTTT
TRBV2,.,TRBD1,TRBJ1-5,CASSGDRFLNQPQHF,TGTGCCAGCAGTGGGGACAGATTTCTCAATCAGCCCCAGCATTTT
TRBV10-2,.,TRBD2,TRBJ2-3,CASSVGAGGPSVIMSDTQYF,TGCGCCAGCAGTGTAGGGGCGGGAGGGCCCTCCGTTATAATGTCGGATACGCAGTATTTT
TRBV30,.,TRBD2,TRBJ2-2,CAWRTSGRILRGELFF,TGTGCCTGGAGGACTAGCGGGAGGATATTGCGCGGGGAGCTGTTTTTT
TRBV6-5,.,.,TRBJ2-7,CASSYTSRSSYEQYF,TGTGCCAGCAGTTACACTTCGCGGAGCTCCTACGAGCAGTACTTC
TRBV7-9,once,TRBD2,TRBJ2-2,CASSSTLAGGVTGELFF,TGTGCCAGCAGCTCCACTCTAGCGGGAGGTGTTACCGGGGAGCTGTTTTTT
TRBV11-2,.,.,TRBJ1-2,CASSARVGPYGYTF,TGTGCCAGCAGCGCCAGGGTGGGTCCCTATGGCTACACCTTC
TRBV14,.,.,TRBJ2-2,CASRGERVPGELFF,TGTGCCAGCAGGGGAGAGAGGGTTCCCGGGGAGCTGTTTTTT
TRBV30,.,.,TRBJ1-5,CAWSLLGSSQHF,TGTGCCTGGAGTCTCCTGGGGAGTTCCCAGCATTTT
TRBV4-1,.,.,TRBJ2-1,CASSRSLGRSSYNEQFF,TGCGCCAGCAGCCGCTCCTTGGGGAGGAGCTCCTACAATGAGCAGTTCTTC
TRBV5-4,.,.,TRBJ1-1,CASSFSGTTEAFF,TGTGCCAGCAGCTTCTCAGGGACAACTGAAGCTTTCTTT
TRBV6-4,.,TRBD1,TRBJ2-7,CASSDYRQGGCYEQYF,TGTGCCAGCAGCGATTATCGACAGGGGGGATGCTACGAGCAGTACTTC
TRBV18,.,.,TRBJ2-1,CASSPPGGHNEQFF,TGTGCCAGCTCACCACCGGGGGGTCACAATGAGCAGTTCTTC